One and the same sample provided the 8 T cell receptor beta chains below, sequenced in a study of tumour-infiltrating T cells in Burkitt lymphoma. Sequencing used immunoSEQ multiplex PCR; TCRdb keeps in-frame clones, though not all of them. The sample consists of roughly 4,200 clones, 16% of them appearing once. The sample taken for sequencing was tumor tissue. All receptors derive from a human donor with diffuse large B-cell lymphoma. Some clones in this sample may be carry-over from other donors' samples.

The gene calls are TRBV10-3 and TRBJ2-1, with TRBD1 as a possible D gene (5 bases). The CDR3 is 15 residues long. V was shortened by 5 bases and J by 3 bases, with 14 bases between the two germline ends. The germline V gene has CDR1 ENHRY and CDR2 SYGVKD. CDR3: CAISKTDSFYNEQFF. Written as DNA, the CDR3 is TGTGCCATCAGTAAGACAGACTCATTCTACAATGAGCAGTTCTTC.

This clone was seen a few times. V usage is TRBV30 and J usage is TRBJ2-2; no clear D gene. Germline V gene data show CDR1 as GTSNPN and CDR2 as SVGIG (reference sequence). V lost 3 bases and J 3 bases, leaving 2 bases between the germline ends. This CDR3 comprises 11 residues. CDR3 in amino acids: CAWRYTGELFF. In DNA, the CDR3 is TGTGCCTGGAGATACACCGGGGAGCTGTTTTTT.

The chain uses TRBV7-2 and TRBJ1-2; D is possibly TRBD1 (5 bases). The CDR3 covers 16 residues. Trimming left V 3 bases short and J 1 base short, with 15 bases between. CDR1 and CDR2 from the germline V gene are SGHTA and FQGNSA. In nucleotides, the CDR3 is TGTGCCAGCAGCTTGCAGGGCCCCCGCTTTAACTATGGCTACACCTTC. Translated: CASSLQGPRFNYGYTF.

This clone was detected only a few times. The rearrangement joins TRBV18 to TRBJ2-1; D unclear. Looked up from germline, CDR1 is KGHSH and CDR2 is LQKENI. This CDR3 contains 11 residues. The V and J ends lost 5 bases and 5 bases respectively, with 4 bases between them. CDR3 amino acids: CASSSDNEQFF. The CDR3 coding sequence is TGTGCCAGCTCATCAGACAATGAGCAGTTCTTC.

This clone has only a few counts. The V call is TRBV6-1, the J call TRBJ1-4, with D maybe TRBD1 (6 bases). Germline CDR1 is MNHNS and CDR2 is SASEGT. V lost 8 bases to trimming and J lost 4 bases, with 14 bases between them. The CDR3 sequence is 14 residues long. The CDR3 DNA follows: TGTGCCAGCCGACACAGGGCTCTTAATGAAAAACTGTTTTTT. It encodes CASRHRALNEKLFF.

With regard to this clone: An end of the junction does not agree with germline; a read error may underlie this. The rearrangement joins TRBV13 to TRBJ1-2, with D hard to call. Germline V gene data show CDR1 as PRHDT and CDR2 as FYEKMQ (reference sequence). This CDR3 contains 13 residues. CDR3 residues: CAGSLNLGNRYTF. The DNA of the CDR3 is TGTGCCGGCAGCTTAAACCTGGGAAACCGCTACACCTTC.

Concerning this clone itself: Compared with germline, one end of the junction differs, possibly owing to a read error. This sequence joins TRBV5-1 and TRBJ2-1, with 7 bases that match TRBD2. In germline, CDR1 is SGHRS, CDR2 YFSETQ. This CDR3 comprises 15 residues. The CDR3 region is CASSLGGSSYNEQFF. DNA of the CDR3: TGTGCCAGCAGCTTAGGCGGGAGCTCCTACAATGAGCAGTTCTTC.

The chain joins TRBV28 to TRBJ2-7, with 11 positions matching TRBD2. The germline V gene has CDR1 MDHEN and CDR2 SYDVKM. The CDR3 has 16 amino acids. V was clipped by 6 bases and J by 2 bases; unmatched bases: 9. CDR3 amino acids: CASSPLGLAVAYEQYF. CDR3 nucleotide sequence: TGTGCCAGCAGCCCTTTGGGACTAGCGGTAGCCTACGAGCAGTACTTC.